This TCR beta chain was identified during a study of naive and memory T cell subsets. This clonotype was detected a few times. Four PCR rounds used nested alpha and beta constant region primers plus the SP2 primer. Reverse transcription of blood and skin TCR RNA was primed at alpha and beta constant regions. Via MiXCR, TCRdb re-called the 5' RACE reads, giving one row per CDR3 protein. The sample has 50,000 or so distinct CDR3 sequences, about 7.2% seen once; the top ten hold around 10%. TCR cDNA received a 3' ligated oligonucleotide that carried a UMI. RNA was extracted from less than 3 ml of whole blood of healthy adults. The germline CDR1 and CDR2 sequences are DFQATT and SNEGSKA (reference sequence). Unmatched junction bases numbered 22, after V lost 6 bases and J lost 5 bases. This CDR3 is 18 amino acids long.

The chain uses TRBV20-1 and TRBJ2-5; TRBD1 matches 9 bases. The origin of this receptor is a male donor in good health. The CDR3 here is CSAGKPTYRGRLEETQYF. CDR3 DNA: TGCAGTGCCGGGAAGCCCACCTACAGGGGGCGCTTAGAGGAGACCCAGTACTTC.